This TCR beta chain is drawn from a study of vaccination and CD4 T cells after COVID-19. Looking at the study overall: Overlapping peptides covering the spike proteins of SARS-CoV-2, HCoV-NL63, HCoV-OC43 and HCoV-229E were added to stimulate cells.

CDR3 size: 15 residues. V was shortened by 2 bases and J by 2 bases, with 10 bases between the two germline ends. Germline CDR1 reads MNHEY; CDR2 reads SVGEGT. Cultured CD4+ T-cell DNA underwent Oncomine TCR Beta short-read sequencing. Cultured CD4+ T cells yielded the extracted genomic DNA. TCRdb re-derived calls from the PCR reads in MiXCR, one entry per CDR3 protein. Of roughly 9,100 distinct CDR3 sequences listed, about 44% are singletons. A word on this clonotype: Its antigen is not identified.

Treatment in this sample: roughly ten-day PBMC culture with coronavirus spike peptide pools or control peptides (ViraFEST assay). It was before the COVID-19 pandemic (2011-2018) that the unexposed donor's CD4+ T cells were collected. The ViraFEST method relied on peptide pools to expand antigen-specific T cells, followed by TCR sequencing. Culture of about 1.8 million PBMCs per well took place with around 10 IU/ml IL-2 and 9 to 10 ug/ml peptide pools. Both day 3 and day 7 involved replacing half of the medium with fresh IL-2 medium. The chain is built from TRBV6-2 or TRBV6-3 and TRBJ1-5; possible D gene TRBD1, 5 bases. The clonotype comes from a human donor in good health. Sequencing was performed on CD4+ T cells from blood, cultured in vitro. The CDR3 is CASSYGQNRNQPQHF. In DNA, the CDR3 is TGTGCCAGCAGTTACGGACAAAACCGCAATCAGCCCCAGCATTTT.